This T cell receptor (beta chain) was documented in a study of cytomegalovirus exposure and HLA in healthy donors (dated by TCRdb to about 2017). Concerning the study at large: A later analysis indicated that the 130 or so validation repertoires were generated on the platform also employed for the approximately 700 repertoires of the first cohort. High-throughput TCR immunosequencing, statistical association of individual TCRs with disease status, and machine learning were combined to predict cytomegalovirus infection status. The study aimed to test whether cataloging public T cell receptors could reveal signatures of past pathogen exposure. Along with the approximately 700-subject first cohort, a separate validation cohort of over 90 different subjects was used.

Broader findings and caveats from the paper: A few of the identified cytomegalovirus-associated TCR beta chains were confirmed in vitro to be specific for cytomegalovirus antigens. The study listed approximately 160 TCR beta chains as associated with cytomegalovirus. Cytomegalovirus status was reported to be diagnosed by the classifier with high specificity and sensitivity in both the original and validation cohorts. All 130 or so repertoires were used to score co-occurrence in the validation cohort in a later analysis, because that analysis had no HLA typing for the cohort. Of the cluster scores, around 95% were above 0 in a later analysis, which found that TCRs clustered in the first cohort also tended to co-occur in the 120 validation repertoires. Most TCR sequences were observed very rarely across donors, whereas some public TCRs were present in many individuals. The authors suggested that the approach could potentially be generalized to other disease states and immunological phenotypes.

The cysteine opens and the phenylalanine closes a CDR3 of 17 amino acids. The entry retains the CDR3 DNA only, 51 bases that are in frame from base 1. From the germline V gene, CDR1 is SGDLS and CDR2 is YYNGEE. The germline V and J ends show losses of 0 bases and 4 bases respectively, and no gene match explains 8 bases of the junction. On this clone: It has no known antigen specificity. It has no much larger one-base neighbor in the sample; base qualities were not kept.

The donors were included in the validation cohort of 120 subjects, a group kept apart from the approximately 670-subject first cohort. The library was built by means of the immunoSEQ multiplex PCR assay. The authors' analysis ran thus. A statistical classification framework was developed to diagnose cytomegalovirus status using the catalog of TCR beta chain sequences. TCRdb re-hosts the immuneACCESS table, in-frame sequences only. Its copies lack some clones; in the studies checked, an unresolved V gene accounts for under half of them, and the cause for the rest is not known. V and J calls and clone size are those listed in that table; D and trimming were worked out from the DNA. For this sample there are some 140,000 clones; 84% appear just once. 1.4% of the sample rests with the top ten.

Sequencing was done on a sample of PBMCs. This clonotype was obtained from a woman younger than 45 in good health and CMV-seronegative. The chain is encoded by TRBV9 joined to TRBJ1-2; 11 bases in the middle match TRBD1. The sequenced DNA is TGTGCCAGCAGCGTAGATGGGACAGGGGGAATGGGCTATGGCTACACCTTC. It is translated as CASSVDGTGGMGYGYTF.